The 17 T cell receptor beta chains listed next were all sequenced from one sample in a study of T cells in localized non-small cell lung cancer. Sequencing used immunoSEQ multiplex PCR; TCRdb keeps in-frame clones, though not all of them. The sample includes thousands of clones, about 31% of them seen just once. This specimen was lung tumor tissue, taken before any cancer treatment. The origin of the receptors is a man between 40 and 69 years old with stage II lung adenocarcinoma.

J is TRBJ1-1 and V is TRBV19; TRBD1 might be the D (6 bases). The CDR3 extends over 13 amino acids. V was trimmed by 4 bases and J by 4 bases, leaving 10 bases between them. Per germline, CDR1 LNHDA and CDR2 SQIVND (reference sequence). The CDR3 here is CASSSSTGTEAFF. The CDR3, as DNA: TGTGCCAGTAGTAGCTCGACAGGCACTGAAGCTTTCTTT.

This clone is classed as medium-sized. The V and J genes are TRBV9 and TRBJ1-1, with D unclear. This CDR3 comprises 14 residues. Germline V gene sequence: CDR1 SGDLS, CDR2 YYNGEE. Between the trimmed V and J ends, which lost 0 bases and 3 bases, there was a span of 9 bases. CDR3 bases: TGTGCCAGCAGCGTAGGTTTGGGGTACACTGAAGCTTTCTTT. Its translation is CASSVGLGYTEAFF. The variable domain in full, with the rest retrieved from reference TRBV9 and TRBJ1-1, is DSGVTQTPKHLITATGQRVTLRCSPRSGDLSVYWYQQSLDQGLQFLIQYYNGEERAKGNILERFSAQQFPDLHSELNLSSLELGDSALYFCASSVGLGYTEAFFGQGTRLTVV.

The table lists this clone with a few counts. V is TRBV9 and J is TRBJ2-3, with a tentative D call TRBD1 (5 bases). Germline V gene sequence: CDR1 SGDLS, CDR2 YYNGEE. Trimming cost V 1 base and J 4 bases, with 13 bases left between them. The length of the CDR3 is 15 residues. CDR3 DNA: TGTGCCAGCAGCGTAAGAGGATCAGGGTCAGATACGCAGTATTTT. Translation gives CASSVRGSGSDTQYF. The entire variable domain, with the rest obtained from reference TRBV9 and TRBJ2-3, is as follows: DSGVTQTPKHLITATGQRVTLRCSPRSGDLSVYWYQQSLDQGLQFLIQYYNGEERAKGNILERFSAQQFPDLHSELNLSSLELGDSALYFCASSVRGSGSDTQYFGPGTRLTVL.

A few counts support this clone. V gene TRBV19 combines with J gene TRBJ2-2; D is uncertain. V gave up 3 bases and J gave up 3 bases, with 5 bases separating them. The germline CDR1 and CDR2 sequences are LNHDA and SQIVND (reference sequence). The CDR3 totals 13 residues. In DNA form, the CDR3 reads TGTGCCAGTAGTATCGGACACACCGGGGAGCTGTTTTTT. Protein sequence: CASSIGHTGELFF.

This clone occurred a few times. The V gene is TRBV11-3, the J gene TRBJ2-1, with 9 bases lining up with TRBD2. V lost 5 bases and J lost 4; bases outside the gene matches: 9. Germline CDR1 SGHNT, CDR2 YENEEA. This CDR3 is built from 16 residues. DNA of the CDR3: TGTGCCAGCAGCGACCGGGCGGGGGGGAGTTACAATGAGCAGTTCTTC. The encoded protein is CASSDRAGGSYNEQFF.

The CDR3 region has the DNA TGTGCCAGTAGTATGCGGGGGGTGAACACTGAAGCTTTCTTT. Protein: CASSMRGVNTEAFF. The rearrangement joins TRBV19 to TRBJ1-1; weak D call: TRBD1 (5 bases). V gave up 3 bases and J gave up 0 bases, with 8 bases separating them. This CDR3 is built from 14 residues. Germline CDR1 reads LNHDA; CDR2 reads SQIVND (reference sequence).

For the CDR3, the DNA is TGTGCCAGCAGTCTCAGCGGGGAGACTAATGAAAAACTGTTTTTT. Protein: CASSLSGETNEKLFF. The chain is built from TRBV6-8 and TRBJ1-4; D unclear. The CDR3 spans 15 residues. V dropped 5 bases and J dropped 2 bases, with 12 bases sitting between them. CDR1 is MNHGY and CDR2 is SAAAGT in the germline V gene.

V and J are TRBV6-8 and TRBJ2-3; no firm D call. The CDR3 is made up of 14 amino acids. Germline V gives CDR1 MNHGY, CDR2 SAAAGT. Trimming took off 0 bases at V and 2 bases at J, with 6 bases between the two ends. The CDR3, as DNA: TGTGCCAGCAGTTACTCGGGCACCACAGATACGCAGTATTTT. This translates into CASSYSGTTDTQYF.

This CDR3 reads CASSPGTASYEQYF. The CDR3 coding sequence is TGTGCCAGCAGTCCCGGGACGGCCTCCTACGAGCAGTACTTC. The J gene is TRBJ2-7, the V gene TRBV9; either TRBD1 or TRBD2 may supply D (5 bases each). The CDR3 is 14 residues long. CDR1 and CDR2 (germline): SGDLS, YYNGEE. Trimming removed 5 bases from V and 0 bases from J, with 12 bases in between. Based on the CDR3 plus reference TRBV9 and TRBJ2-7, the full variable domain is DSGVTQTPKHLITATGQRVTLRCSPRSGDLSVYWYQQSLDQGLQFLIQYYNGEERAKGNILERFSAQQFPDLHSELNLSSLELGDSALYFCASSPGTASYEQYFGPGTRLTVT.

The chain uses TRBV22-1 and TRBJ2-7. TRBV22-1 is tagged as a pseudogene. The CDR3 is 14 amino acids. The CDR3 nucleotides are TGTGCCAGCAGTGGTAGATCCACATACTACGAGCAGTACTTC. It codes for CASSGRSTYYEQYF.

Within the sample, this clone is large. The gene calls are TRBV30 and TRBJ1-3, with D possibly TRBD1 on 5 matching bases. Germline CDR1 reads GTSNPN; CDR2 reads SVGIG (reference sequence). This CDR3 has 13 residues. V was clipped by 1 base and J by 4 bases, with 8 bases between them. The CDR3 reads CAWSEGAGNTIYF. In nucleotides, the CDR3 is TGTGCCTGGAGTGAAGGGGCGGGAAACACCATATATTTT.

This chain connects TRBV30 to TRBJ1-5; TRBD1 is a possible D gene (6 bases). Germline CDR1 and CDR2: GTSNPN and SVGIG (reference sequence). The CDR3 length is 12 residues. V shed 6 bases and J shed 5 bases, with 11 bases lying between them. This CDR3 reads CACGGLHQPQHF. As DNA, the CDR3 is TGTGCCTGTGGGGGGCTCCATCAGCCCCAGCATTTT.

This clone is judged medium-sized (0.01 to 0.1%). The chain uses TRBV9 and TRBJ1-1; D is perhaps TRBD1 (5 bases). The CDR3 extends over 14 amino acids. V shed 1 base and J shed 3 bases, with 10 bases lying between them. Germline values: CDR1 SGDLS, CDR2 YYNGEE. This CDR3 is CASSVQGGDTEAFF. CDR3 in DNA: TGTGCCAGCAGCGTACAGGGTGGTGACACTGAAGCTTTCTTT. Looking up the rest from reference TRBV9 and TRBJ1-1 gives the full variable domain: DSGVTQTPKHLITATGQRVTLRCSPRSGDLSVYWYQQSLDQGLQFLIQYYNGEERAKGNILERFSAQQFPDLHSELNLSSLELGDSALYFCASSVQGGDTEAFFGQGTRLTVV.

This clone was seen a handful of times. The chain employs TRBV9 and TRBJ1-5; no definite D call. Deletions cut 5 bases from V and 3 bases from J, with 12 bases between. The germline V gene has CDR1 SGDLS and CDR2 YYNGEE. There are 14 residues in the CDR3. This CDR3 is CASSEAHTNQPQHF. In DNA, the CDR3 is TGTGCCAGCAGTGAAGCGCACACCAATCAGCCCCAGCATTTT.

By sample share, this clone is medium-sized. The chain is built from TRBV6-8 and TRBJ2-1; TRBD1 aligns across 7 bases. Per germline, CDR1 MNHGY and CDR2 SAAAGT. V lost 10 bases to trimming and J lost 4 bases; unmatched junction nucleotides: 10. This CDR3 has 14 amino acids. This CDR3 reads CATLAQGPYNEQFF. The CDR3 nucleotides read TGTGCCACCCTTGCACAGGGGCCGTACAATGAGCAGTTCTTC.

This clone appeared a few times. The CDR3 is CASRHPWDYTDTQYF. The DNA of the CDR3 is TGTGCCAGCAGACATCCCTGGGACTACACAGATACGCAGTATTTT. The chain uses TRBV28 and TRBJ2-3; TRBD2 matches 7 bases. Germline CDR1 reads MDHEN; CDR2 reads SYDVKM. This CDR3 is built from 15 residues. V shed 6 bases and J 2 bases; nucleotides not matched to a gene: 8.

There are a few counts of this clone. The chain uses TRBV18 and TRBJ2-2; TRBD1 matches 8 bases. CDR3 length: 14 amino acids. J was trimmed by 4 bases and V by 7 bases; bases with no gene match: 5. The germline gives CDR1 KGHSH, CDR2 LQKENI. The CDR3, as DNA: TGTGCCAGCTGTGACAGGGGAGGCACCGGGGAGCTGTTTTTT. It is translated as CASCDRGGTGELFF. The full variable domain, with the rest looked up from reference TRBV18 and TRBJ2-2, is NAGVMQNPRHLVRRRGQEARLRCSPMKGHSHVYWYRQLPEEGLKFMVYLQKENIIDESGMPKERFSAEFPKEGPSILRIQQVVRGDSAAYFCASCDRGGTGELFFGEGSRLTVL.